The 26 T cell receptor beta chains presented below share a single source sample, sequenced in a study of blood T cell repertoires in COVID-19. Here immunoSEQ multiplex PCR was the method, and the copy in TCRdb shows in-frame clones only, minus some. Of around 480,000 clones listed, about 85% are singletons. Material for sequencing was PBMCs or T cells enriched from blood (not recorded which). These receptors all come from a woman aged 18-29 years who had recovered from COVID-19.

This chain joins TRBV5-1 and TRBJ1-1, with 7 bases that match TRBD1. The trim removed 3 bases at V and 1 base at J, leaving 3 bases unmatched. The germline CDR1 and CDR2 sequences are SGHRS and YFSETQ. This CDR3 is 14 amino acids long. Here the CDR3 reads CASSSDRRNTEAFF. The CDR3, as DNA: TGCGCCAGCAGCTCGGACAGGCGGAACACTGAAGCTTTCTTT.

CDR3 amino acids: CASSSRKGSTDTQYF. In nucleotides, the CDR3 is TGTGCCAGCAGCTCCCGTAAGGGGTCCACAGATACGCAGTATTTT. The chain has TRBV5-4 and TRBJ2-3, with D perhaps TRBD1 (5 bases). The length of the CDR3 is 15 residues. Trimming cost V 3 bases and J 2 bases, with 13 bases left between them. CDR1 is SGHNT, CDR2 YYREEE, per germline (reference sequence).

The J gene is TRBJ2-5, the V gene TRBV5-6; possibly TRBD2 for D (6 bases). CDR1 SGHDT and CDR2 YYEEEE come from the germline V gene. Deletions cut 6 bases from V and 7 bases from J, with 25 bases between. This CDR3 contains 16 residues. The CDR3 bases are TGTGCCAGCACCGGATCGAGGGGAGGAGATGGGGGGACCCAGTACTTC. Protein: CASTGSRGGDGGTQYF.

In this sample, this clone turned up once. CDR3 nucleotides: TGTGCCAGCAATAGAATACCGAACACTGAAGCTTTCTTT. It yields the protein CASNRIPNTEAFF. V and J are TRBV6-5 and TRBJ1-1; no firm D call. V shed 7 bases and J shed 1 base, with 10 bases lying between them. Germline V CDR1 and CDR2: MNHEY, SVGAGI. The CDR3 loop spans 13 amino acids.

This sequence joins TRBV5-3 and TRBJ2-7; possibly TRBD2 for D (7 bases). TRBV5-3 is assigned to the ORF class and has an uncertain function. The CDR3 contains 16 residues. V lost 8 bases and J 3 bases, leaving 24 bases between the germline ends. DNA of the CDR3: TGTGCCAGGTGTGGACCGGGGGGCCTAAGGATCTACGAGCAGTACTTC. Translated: CARCGPGGLRIYEQYF.

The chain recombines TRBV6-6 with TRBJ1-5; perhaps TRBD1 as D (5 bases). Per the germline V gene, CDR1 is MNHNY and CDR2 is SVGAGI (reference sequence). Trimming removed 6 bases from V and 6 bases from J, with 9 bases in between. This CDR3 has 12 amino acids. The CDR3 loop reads CASSQGAQPQHF. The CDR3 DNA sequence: TGTGCCAGCAGCCAAGGGGCTCAGCCCCAGCATTTT.

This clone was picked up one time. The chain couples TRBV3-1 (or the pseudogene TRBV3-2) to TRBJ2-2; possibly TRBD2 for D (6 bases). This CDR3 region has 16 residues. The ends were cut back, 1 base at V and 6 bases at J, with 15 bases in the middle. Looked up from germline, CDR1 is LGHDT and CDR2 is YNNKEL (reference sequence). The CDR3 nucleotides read TGTGCCAGCAGCCAAGCCAACCCGGGGGTTCCCGGGGAGCTGTTTTTT. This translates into CASSQANPGVPGELFF.

The CDR3 sequence: CASRGPRNTEAFF. The CDR3 bases are TGTGCCAGCAGGGGGCCGAGGAACACTGAAGCTTTCTTT. The rearrangement links TRBV13 to TRBJ1-1; a possible D gene is TRBD1 (5 bases). The V end was cut by 6 bases, the J end by 1 base, with 9 bases between. The CDR3 has 13 amino acids. Germline V gene data show CDR1 as PRHDT and CDR2 as FYEKMQ (reference sequence).

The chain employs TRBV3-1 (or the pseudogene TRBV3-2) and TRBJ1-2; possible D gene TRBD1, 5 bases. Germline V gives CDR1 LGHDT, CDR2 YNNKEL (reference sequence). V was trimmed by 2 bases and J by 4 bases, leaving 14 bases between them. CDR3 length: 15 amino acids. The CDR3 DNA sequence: TGTGCCAGCAGCCAATCGGCGGGGGGTACCTATGGCTACACCTTC. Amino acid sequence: CASSQSAGGTYGYTF.

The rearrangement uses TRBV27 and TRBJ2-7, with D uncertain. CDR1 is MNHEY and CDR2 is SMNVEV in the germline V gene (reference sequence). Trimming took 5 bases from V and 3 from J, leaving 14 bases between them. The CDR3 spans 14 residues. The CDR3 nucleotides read TGTGCCAGCAGTCGCGGTTCCCAGCACTACGAGCAGTACTTC. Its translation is CASSRGSQHYEQYF.

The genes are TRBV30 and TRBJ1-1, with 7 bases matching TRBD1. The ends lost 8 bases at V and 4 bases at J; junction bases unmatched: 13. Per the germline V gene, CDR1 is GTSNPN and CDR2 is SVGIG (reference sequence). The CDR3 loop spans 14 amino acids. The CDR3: CAGLDRARSTEAFF. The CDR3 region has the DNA TGTGCCGGATTAGACAGGGCACGGAGCACTGAAGCTTTCTTT.

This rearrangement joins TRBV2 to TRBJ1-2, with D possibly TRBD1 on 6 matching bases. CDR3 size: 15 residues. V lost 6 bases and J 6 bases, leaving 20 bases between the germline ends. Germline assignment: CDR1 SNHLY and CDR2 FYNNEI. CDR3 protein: CASSTSGTPVNGYTF. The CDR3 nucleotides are TGTGCCAGCAGCACCTCCGGGACACCAGTTAATGGCTACACCTTC.

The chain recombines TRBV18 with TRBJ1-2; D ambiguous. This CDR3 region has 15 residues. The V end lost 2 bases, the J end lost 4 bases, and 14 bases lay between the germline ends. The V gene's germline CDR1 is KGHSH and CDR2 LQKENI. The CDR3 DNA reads TGTGCCAGCTCACCAGGGCAGACCGAAGGCTATGGCTACACCTTC. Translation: CASSPGQTEGYGYTF.

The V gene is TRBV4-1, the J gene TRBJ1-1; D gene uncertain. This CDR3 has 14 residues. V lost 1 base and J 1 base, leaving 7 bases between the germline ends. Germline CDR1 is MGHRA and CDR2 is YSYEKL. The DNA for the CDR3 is TGCGCCAGCAGCCAAGTGAACAGGAACACTGAAGCTTTCTTT. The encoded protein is CASSQVNRNTEAFF.

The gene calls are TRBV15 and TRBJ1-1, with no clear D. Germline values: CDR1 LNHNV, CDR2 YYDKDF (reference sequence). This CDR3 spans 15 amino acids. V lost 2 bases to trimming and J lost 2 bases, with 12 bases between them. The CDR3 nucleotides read TGTGCCACCAGCAGAACGAGGAGTTTAAACACTGAAGCTTTCTTT. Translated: CATSRTRSLNTEAFF.

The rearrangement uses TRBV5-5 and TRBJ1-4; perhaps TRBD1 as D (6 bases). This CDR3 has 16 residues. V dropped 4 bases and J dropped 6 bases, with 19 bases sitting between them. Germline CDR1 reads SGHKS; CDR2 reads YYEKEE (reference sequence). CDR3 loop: CASSLVGAGEHEKLFF. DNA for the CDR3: TGTGCCAGCAGCCTCGTTGGGGCAGGGGAACATGAAAAACTGTTTTTT.

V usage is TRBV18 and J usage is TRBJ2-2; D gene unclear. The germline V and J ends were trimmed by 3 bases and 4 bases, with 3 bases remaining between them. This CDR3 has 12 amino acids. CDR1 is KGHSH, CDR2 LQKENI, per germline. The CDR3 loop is CASSPITGELFF. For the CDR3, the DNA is TGTGCCAGCTCACCCATCACCGGGGAGCTGTTTTTT.

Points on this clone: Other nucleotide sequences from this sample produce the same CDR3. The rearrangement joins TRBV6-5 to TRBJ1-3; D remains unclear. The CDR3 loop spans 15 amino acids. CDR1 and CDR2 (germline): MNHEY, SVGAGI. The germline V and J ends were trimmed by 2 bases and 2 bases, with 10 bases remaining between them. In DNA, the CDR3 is TGTGCCAGCAGTTACCTCGCGGGCACTGGAAACACCATATATTTT. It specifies CASSYLAGTGNTIYF.

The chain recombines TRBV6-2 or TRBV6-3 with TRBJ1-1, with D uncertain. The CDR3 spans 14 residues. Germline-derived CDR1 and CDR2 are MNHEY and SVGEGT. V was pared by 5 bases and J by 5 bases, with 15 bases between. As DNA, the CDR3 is TGTGCCAGCAGTGAGCGATGGGTGGTAACTGAAGCTTTCTTT. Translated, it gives CASSERWVVTEAFF.

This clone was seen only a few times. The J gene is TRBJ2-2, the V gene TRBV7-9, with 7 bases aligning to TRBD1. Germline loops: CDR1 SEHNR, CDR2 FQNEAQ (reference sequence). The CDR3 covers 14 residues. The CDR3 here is CGSGDSRYTGELFF. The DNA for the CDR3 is TGTGGGAGTGGGGACAGCCGATACACCGGGGAGCTGTTTTTT.

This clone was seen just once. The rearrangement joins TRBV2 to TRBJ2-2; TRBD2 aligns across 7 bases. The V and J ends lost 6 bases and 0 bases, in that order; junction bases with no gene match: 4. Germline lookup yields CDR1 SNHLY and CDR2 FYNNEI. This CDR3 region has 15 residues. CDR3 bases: TGTGCCAGCAGCCCCACTAGCGCGAACACCGGGGAGCTGTTTTTT. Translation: CASSPTSANTGELFF.

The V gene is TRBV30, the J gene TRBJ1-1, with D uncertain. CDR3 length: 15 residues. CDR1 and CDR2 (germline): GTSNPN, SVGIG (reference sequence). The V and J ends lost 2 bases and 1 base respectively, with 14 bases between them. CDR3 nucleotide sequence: TGTGCCTGGAGTATCCGCGGGGTTACGAACACTGAAGCTTTCTTT. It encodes CAWSIRGVTNTEAFF.

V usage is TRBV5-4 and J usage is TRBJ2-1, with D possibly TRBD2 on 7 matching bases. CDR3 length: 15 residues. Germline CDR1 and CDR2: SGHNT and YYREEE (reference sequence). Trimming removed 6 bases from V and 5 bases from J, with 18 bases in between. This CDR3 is CASTLRGGAHNEQFF. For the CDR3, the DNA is TGTGCCAGCACCCTAAGAGGGGGGGCCCACAATGAGCAGTTCTTC.

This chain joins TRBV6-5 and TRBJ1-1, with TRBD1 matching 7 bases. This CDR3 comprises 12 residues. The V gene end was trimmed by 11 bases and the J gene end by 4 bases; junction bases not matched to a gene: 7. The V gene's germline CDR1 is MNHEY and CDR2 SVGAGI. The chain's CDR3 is CAPGRGVTEAFF. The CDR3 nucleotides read TGTGCCCCCGGCAGGGGGGTCACTGAAGCTTTCTTT.

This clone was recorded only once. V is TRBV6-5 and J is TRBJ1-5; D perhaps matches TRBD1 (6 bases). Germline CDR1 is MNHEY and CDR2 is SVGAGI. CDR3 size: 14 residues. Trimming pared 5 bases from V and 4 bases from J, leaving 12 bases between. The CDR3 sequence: CASSLQGLNQPQHF. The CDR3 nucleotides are TGTGCCAGCAGTCTACAGGGATTAAATCAGCCCCAGCATTTT.

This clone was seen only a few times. CDR3 DNA: TGTGCCAGCAGCTTGTTGCCGGGAGACTATGGCTACACCTTC. It translates to CASSLLPGDYGYTF. This chain uses TRBV5-6 with TRBJ1-2; no firm D call. In germline, CDR1 is SGHDT, CDR2 YYEEEE. The germline V and J ends were trimmed by 1 base and 3 bases, with 10 bases remaining between them. The CDR3 is 14 amino acids.